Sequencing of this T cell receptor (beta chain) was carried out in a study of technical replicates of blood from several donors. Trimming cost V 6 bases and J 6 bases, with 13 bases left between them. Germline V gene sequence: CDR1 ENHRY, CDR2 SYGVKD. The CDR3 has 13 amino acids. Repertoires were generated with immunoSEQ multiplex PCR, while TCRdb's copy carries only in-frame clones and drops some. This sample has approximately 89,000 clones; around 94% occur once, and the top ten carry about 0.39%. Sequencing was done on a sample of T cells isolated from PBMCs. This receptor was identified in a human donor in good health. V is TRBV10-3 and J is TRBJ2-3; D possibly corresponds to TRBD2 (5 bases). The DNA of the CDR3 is TGTGCCATCAGCTCACTAGTACCCGATACGCAGTATTTT. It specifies CAISSLVPDTQYF.